This T cell receptor (beta chain) was sequenced for a study of cytomegalovirus exposure and HLA in healthy donors. Study conclusions and caveats: The listing of 160 or so TCR beta chains classed them as cytomegalovirus-associated.

The primer mix had 60 Vbeta and 13 Jbeta primers. The table came from immunoSEQ multiplex PCR; TCRdb's copy has only in-frame clones and leaves some out. Among about 150,000 clones listed, roughly 79% were seen once. Germline V gene data show CDR1 as LNHDA and CDR2 as SQIVND (reference sequence). The CDR3 loop spans 12 amino acids. With 7 bases removed from V and 8 bases from J, the gap between germline ends came to 14 bases. This clone was picked up one time. Its antigen is currently unknown. This chain joins TRBV19 and TRBJ1-2, with D maybe TRBD1 (5 bases). The sample comprised PBMCs. This TCR was recovered from a man between 18 and 29 years old in good health and CMV-seronegative. The CDR3 DNA reads TGTGCCAGTAATTTTGGAGGGGAAGGCTACACCTTC. This sequence encodes CASNFGGEGYTF.